Below, one T cell receptor beta chain is given with its context. Antigen unknown. The CDR3 is 15 residues long. Trimming pared 6 bases from V and 7 bases from J, leaving 18 bases between. This sample was taken from a study of blood T cells in healthy people across ages. Study-level findings and limits: TCR beta diversity per million T cells fell roughly linearly with age.

PCR was performed a second time for about 7 to 12 cycles using a sample-barcoded 5' primer and a J-beta primer mix. Every molecule of cDNA carried a tag from a template-switch adaptor with 12 random nucleotides. From the 5' RACE reads, TCRdb called clonotypes with MiXCR, one entry per CDR3 protein. The sample includes about 1.4 million distinct CDR3 sequences, around 55% of them seen just once. About 10 milliliters of peripheral blood were drawn from each donor into EDTA-treated tubes. Total RNA, at least 6 micrograms per sample, was extracted from PBMCs. V usage is TRBV12-3 or TRBV12-4 and J usage is TRBJ1-4; TRBD1 might be the D (5 bases). Sequenced material: blood. The receptor was derived from a man between 18 and 35 years old in good health. The chain's CDR3 is CASSESQGTPEKLFF. The CDR3, as DNA: TGTGCCAGCAGCGAAAGTCAGGGAACCCCTGAAAAACTGTTTTTT.